This T cell receptor beta chain was identified during a study of regulatory T cells in long-lasting Graves disease. Findings and caveats of the study: New patients shared fewer public clonotypes (approximately 970) than persistent patients did (2,741). Sample size was small, which may have lowered accuracy.

There are 12 residues in the CDR3. CDR1 and CDR2 (germline): MNHEY, SVGAGI. Trimming shortened V by 3 bases and J by 5 bases, and 7 bases separated the two germline ends. Described time point: newly diagnosed GD, antithyroid drugs for less than 3 months. PBMC RNA was the source of the TCR library. A blood draw put around 9 milliliters of peripheral blood into EDTA tubes. Arm-PCR of CDR3 regions and iRepertoire HTBI primers were the basis on which TCR beta libraries were built. Each CDR3 protein gets one entry after TCRdb re-called the multiplex PCR reads with MiXCR. The profile covers just over 600,000 distinct CDR3 sequences, with about 16% appearing a single time and approximately 20% taken by the ten largest. This clonotype was counted a few times. Its antigen is unknown. This same sample was also taken into another study, of T cells in Graves' hyperthyroidism and ophthalmopathy.

The TCR sequence derives from a woman aged 30 to 39 with Graves disease. This material consisted of peripheral blood mononuclear cells (PBMCs), taken at new diagnosis, from a patient treated with antithyroid drugs. The J gene is TRBJ1-2, the V gene TRBV6-5; D remains ambiguous. The chain's CDR3 is CASSYVVYGYTF. CDR3 nucleotide sequence: TGTGCCAGCAGTTATGTAGTTTATGGCTACACCTTC.